The rows below give T cell receptor beta chains drawn from one sample of a study of blood T cell repertoires in COVID-19. Generated by immunoSEQ multiplex PCR, the TCRdb table keeps only in-frame clones and is missing some. The table includes 140,000 or so clones, 75% to 90% detected once. The sequenced material came from peripheral blood. Receptors originate from a woman in her sixties with active COVID-19. Each CDR3 is given with its conserved first and last residue. Fields, in order: CDR3 length, J gene, V gene, clone size, D gene, CDR3 protein, CDR3 DNA. D genes are given only for firm matches. Only part of the rows carry a size: once, few, many, or a class if the clone is expanded.

11 TRBJ2-5 TRBV2 once - CASEYQETQYF TGTGCCTCGGAGTACCAAGAGACCCAGTACTTC
14 TRBJ2-5 TRBV15 - TRBD2 CATSRLAGQETQYF TGTGCCACCAGCCGACTAGCGGGGCAAGAGACCCAGTACTTC
13 TRBJ1-2 TRBV21-1 - - CASSNRSNYGYTF TGTGCCAGCAGCAATAGGAGTAACTATGGCTACACCTTC
13 TRBJ2-7 TRBV5-5 once - CASSLGHSYEQYF TGTGCCAGCAGCTTGGGGCACAGCTACGAGCAGTACTTC
14 TRBJ1-2 TRBV5-1 - - CASSAGGVINGYTF TGCGCCAGCAGCGCTGGGGGCGTGATCAATGGCTACACCTTC
15 TRBJ1-4 TRBV15 few - CATSRGEGGDEKLFF TGTGCCACCAGCAGAGGGGAAGGGGGGGATGAAAAACTGTTTTTT
16 TRBJ2-2 TRBV7-6 - - CASSLDRPGNTGELFF TGTGCCAGCAGCTTAGATCGTCCAGGGAACACCGGGGAGCTGTTTTTT
17 TRBJ2-3 TRBV4-3 - TRBD2 CASSQDWTSGSTDTQYF TGCGCCAGCAGCCAAGATTGGACTAGCGGGAGCACAGATACGCAGTATTTT
14 TRBJ2-3 TRBV15 - TRBD1 CATSREGTVNTQYF TGTGCCACCAGCAGAGAGGGGACAGTCAATACGCAGTATTTT
16 TRBJ2-1 TRBV7-9 - TRBD2 CASRYKIGTSRKEQFF TGTGCCAGCAGATACAAAATCGGGACTAGCAGGAAGGAGCAGTTCTTC
16 TRBJ1-4 TRBV19 - - CASTKKRGATNEKLFF TGTGCCAGTACAAAAAAGCGGGGTGCAACTAATGAAAAACTGTTTTTT
17 TRBJ2-7 TRBV21-1 once - CASSKPLKRTLSYEQYF TGTGCCAGCAGCAAACCCCTTAAGAGGACACTCTCCTACGAGCAGTACTTC
14 TRBJ2-1 TRBV6-2/TRBV6-3 once TRBD2 CASSGPGTRAEQFF TGTGCCAGCAGCGGTCCCGGGACTAGGGCTGAGCAGTTCTTC
12 TRBJ2-7 TRBV12-3/TRBV12-4 - - CASSPYIHEQYF TGTGCCAGCAGTCCTTATATCCACGAGCAGTACTTC
14 TRBJ2-2 TRBV14 - TRBD1 CASSHNRGAGELFF TGTGCCAGCAGCCACAACAGGGGGGCCGGGGAGCTGTTTTTT
14 TRBJ1-1 TRBV10-3 - TRBD1 CAISKQGPNTEAFF TGTGCCATCAGTAAACAGGGGCCTAACACTGAAGCTTTCTTT
14 TRBJ2-3 TRBV7-3 once TRBD1 CASSAGQGVDTQYF TGTGCCAGCAGCGCGGGACAGGGTGTAGATACGCAGTATTTT
13 TRBJ1-5 TRBV27 - TRBD1 CASRGQGNQPQHF TGTGCCAGCAGAGGACAGGGCAATCAGCCCCAGCATTTT
13 TRBJ1-1 TRBV7-9 - - CASSLATGTRAFF TGTGCCAGCAGCTTAGCTACCGGGACTCGTGCTTTCTTT
15 TRBJ2-7 TRBV19 - TRBD1 CASSTRTGGRYEQYF TGTGCCAGTAGTACTCGGACAGGGGGCCGCTACGAGCAGTACTTC
15 TRBJ2-1 TRBV19 - TRBD1 CASSKGTGSYNEQFF TGTGCCAGTAGTAAGGGGACAGGGTCCTACAATGAGCAGTTCTTC
15 TRBJ2-1 TRBV3-1/TRBV3-2 - TRBD2 CASSQGRGLASEQFF TGTGCCAGCAGCCAAGGCCGAGGACTAGCGAGTGAGCAGTTCTTC
16 TRBJ1-2 TRBV5-5 - TRBD1 CASSWGQGGSHYGYTF TGTGCCAGCAGCTGGGGACAGGGTGGATCTCACTATGGCTACACCTTC
16 TRBJ2-7 TRBV28 - TRBD2 CASSLWGLAGTYEQYF TGTGCCAGCAGTTTATGGGGACTAGCGGGGACCTACGAGCAGTACTTC
17 TRBJ1-1 TRBV28 - - CASKLNRLRVANTEAFF TGTGCCAGCAAACTAAACAGGTTACGGGTAGCGAACACTGAAGCTTTCTTT
14 TRBJ2-3 TRBV9 - TRBD2 CASSSGLVSDTQYF TGTGCCAGCAGCTCGGGACTAGTTTCAGATACGCAGTATTTT
16 TRBJ1-1 TRBV4-1 - - CASSQGSSGLYTEAFF TGCGCCAGCAGCCAAGGTTCATCCGGGTTATACACTGAAGCTTTCTTT
11 TRBJ1-2 TRBV2 - TRBD1 CAGQGGYGYTF TGTGCCGGCCAGGGGGGCTATGGCTACACCTTC
19 TRBJ1-5 TRBV15 - TRBD1 CATSGLRQGARLSNQPQHF TGTGCCACCTCTGGTTTACGACAGGGGGCAAGATTGAGCAATCAGCCCCAGCATTTT
13 TRBJ1-1 TRBV11-2 - - CASSLDVQEEAFF TGTGCCAGCAGCTTAGATGTACAGGAAGAAGCTTTCTTT
15 TRBJ2-7 TRBV6-5 - TRBD1 CASSYSGQGTYEQYF TGTGCCAGCAGTTACTCTGGACAGGGGACCTACGAGCAGTACTTC
14 TRBJ1-5 TRBV4-3 - - CASSQLGSNQPQHF TGCGCCAGCAGCCAACTAGGCAGCAATCAGCCCCAGCATTTT